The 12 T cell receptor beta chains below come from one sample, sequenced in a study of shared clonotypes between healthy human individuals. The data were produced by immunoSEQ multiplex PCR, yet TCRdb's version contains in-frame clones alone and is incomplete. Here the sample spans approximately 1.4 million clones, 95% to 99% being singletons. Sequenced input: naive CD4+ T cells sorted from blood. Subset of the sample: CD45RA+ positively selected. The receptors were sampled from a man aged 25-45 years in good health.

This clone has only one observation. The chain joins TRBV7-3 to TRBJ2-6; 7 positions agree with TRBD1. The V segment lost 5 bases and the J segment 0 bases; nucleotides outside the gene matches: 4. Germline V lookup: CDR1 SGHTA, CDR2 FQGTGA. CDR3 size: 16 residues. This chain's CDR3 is CASSPGQASGANVLTF. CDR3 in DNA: TGTGCCAGCAGCCCAGGACAGGCCTCTGGGGCCAACGTCCTGACTTTC.

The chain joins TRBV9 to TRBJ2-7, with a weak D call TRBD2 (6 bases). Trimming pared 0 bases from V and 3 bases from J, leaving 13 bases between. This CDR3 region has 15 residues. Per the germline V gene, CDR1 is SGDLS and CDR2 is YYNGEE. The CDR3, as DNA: TGTGCCAGCAGCGTAGATGGGACTCCCAACTACGAGCAGTACTTC. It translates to CASSVDGTPNYEQYF.

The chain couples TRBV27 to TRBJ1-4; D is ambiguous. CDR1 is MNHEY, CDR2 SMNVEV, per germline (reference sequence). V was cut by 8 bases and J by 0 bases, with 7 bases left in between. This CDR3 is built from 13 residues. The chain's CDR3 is CASLGATNEKLFF. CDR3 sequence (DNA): TGTGCCAGCCTGGGAGCAACTAATGAAAAACTGTTTTTT.

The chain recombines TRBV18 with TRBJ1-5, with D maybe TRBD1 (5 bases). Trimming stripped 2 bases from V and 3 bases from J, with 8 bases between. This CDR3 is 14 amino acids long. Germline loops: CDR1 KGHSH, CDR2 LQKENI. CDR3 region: CASSPWGDNQPQHF. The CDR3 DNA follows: TGTGCCAGCTCACCATGGGGGGACAATCAGCCCCAGCATTTT. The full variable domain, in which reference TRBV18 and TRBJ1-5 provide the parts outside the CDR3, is NAGVMQNPRHLVRRRGQEARLRCSPMKGHSHVYWYRQLPEEGLKFMVYLQKENIIDESGMPKERFSAEFPKEGPSILRIQQVVRGDSAAYFCASSPWGDNQPQHFGDGTRLSIL.

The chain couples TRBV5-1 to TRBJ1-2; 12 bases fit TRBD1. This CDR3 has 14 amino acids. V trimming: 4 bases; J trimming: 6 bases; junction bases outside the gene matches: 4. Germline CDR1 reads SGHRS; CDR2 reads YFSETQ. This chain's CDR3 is CASSPGTGGNGYTF. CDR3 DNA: TGCGCCAGCAGCCCAGGGACAGGGGGCAATGGCTACACCTTC.

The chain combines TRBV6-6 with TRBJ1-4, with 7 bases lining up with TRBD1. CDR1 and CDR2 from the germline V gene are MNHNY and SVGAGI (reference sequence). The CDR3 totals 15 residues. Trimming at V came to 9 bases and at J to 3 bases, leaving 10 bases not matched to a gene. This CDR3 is CASYPLTGPNEKLFF. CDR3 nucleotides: TGTGCCAGTTATCCCTTGACAGGGCCTAATGAAAAACTGTTTTTT.

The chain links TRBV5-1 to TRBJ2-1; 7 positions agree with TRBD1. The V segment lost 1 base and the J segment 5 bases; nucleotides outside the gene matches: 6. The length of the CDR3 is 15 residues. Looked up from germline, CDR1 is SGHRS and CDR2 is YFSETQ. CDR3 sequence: CASSLRLRGNNEQFF. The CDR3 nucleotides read TGCGCCAGCAGCTTGAGACTCAGGGGGAACAATGAGCAGTTCTTC.

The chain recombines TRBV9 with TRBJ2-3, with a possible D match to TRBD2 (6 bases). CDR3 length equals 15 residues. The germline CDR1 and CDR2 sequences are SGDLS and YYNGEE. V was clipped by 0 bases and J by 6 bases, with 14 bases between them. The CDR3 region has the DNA TGTGCCAGCAGCGTAGTCGGGGGACGACGCGATACGCAGTATTTT. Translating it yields CASSVVGGRRDTQYF.

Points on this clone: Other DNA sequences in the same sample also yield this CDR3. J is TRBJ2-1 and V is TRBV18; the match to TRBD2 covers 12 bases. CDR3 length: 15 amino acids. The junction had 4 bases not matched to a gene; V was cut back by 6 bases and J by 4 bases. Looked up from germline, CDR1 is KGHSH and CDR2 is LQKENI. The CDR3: CASSPLAGGYNEQFF. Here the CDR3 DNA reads TGTGCCAGCTCTCCCCTAGCGGGAGGGTACAATGAGCAGTTCTTC.

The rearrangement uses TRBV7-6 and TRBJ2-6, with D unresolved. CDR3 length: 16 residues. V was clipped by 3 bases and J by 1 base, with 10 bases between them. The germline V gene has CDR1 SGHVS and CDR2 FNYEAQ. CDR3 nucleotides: TGTGCCAGCAGCTTGATGGTGCGGTCTGGGGCCAACGTCCTGACTTTC. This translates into CASSLMVRSGANVLTF.

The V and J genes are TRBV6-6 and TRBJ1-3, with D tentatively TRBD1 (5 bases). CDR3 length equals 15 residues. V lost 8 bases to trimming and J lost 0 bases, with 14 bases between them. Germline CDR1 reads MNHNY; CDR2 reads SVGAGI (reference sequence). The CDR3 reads CASRGGLTSGNTIYF. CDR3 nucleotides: TGTGCCAGCCGTGGGGGACTCACCTCTGGAAACACCATATATTTT.

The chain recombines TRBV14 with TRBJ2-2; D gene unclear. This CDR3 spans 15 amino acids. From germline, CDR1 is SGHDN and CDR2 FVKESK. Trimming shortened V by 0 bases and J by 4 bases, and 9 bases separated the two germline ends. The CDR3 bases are TGTGCCAGCAGCCAAGATGATTCTCGCACCGGGGAGCTGTTTTTT. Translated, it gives CASSQDDSRTGELFF.